This T cell receptor (beta chain) was obtained from a study of human T cells and chemical hapten exposure. Study at large: Mainly, slight library volume differences in the pool made TCR yields vary.

The germline CDR1 and CDR2 sequences are MDHEN and SYDVKM. V lost 6 bases and J 4 bases, leaving 13 bases between the germline ends. The CDR3 length is 13 residues. Stated time point: healthy volunteer bleed at 2 weeks. Total RNA came from unfractionated whole blood. This clonotype has a count of ten or more. The antigen remains undetermined. Findings and caveats of the study: With regard to DPC sensitization, TCRs above 1 in 1000 frequency did not change.

As the library was built, unique molecular identifiers were attached to individual cDNA molecules. Authors' analysis steps: The median was roughly 100,000 TCRs per sample, ranging roughly 20,000 to 750,000. TCRdb used MiXCR to reprocess the RACE reads, holding one entry per CDR3 protein. TCRdb's processing, not the authors', yielded these V and J calls. This table holds tens of thousands of distinct CDR3 sequences, about 8.7% found once. The receptor was derived from a female donor in good health. Some clones in this sample may be carry-over from other donors' samples. Specimen: whole blood. The chain joins TRBV28 to TRBJ2-7; possible D gene TRBD1, 6 bases. The CDR3 region has the DNA TGTGCCAGCAGGACAGGCCTTGGGTACGAGCAGTACTTC. Amino acid sequence: CASRTGLGYEQYF.